This T cell receptor (beta chain) was profiled in a study of cytomegalovirus exposure and HLA in healthy donors. Despite likely unrecorded immune exposures, the donors were nominally healthy at the time of sampling. General study points: The Asian-associated ancestry cluster reportedly had fewer N-insertions than the approximately 610-donor mean in a later analysis. Within an earlier analysis, most TCR beta V segments proved productive either about 90% or about 30% of the time. Sequencing likely caused a cluster of highly shared sequence variants.

A remark on this clone: What it recognizes is unknown.

PCR used 60 Vbeta primers and 13 Jbeta primers. Repertoires were generated with immunoSEQ multiplex PCR, while TCRdb's copy carries only in-frame clones and drops some. Among over 150,000 clones listed, 80% were seen once. Losses at the gene ends were 2 bases for V and 6 bases for J; bases not matched to a gene: 7. The germline gives CDR1 MNHEY, CDR2 SMNVEV (reference sequence). This CDR3 is 15 amino acids long. Sample: PBMCs. The sequence was collected from a man younger than 45 in good health and CMV-seropositive. The chain employs TRBV27 and TRBJ2-1, with 7 bases identical to TRBD1. In nucleotides, the CDR3 is TGTGCCAGCAGTTTACTCCGGACAGGTGTCAATGAGCAGTTCTTC. Translation gives CASSLLRTGVNEQFF.